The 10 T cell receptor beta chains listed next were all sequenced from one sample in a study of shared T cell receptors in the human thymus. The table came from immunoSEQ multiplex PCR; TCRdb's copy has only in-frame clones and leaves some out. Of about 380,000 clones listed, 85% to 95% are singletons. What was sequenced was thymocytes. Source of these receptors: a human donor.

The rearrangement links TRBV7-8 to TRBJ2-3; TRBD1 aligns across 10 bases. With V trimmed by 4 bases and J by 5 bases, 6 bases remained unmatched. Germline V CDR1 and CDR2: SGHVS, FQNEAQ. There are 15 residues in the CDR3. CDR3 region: CASSSRTGGGDTQYF. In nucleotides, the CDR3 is TGTGCCAGCAGCTCTCGGACAGGGGGGGGAGATACGCAGTATTTT.

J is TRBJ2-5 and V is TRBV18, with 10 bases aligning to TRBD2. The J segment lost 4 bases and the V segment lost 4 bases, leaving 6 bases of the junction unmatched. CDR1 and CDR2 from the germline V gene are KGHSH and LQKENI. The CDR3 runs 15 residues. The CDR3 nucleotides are TGTGCCAGCTCACACATAGCGGGAGGAGGAGAGACCCAGTACTTC. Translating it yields CASSHIAGGGETQYF.

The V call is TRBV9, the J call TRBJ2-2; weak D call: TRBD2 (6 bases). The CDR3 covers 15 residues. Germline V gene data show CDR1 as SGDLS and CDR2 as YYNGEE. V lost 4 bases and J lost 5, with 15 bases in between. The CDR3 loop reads CASSPSRGGTGELFF. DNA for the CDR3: TGTGCCAGCAGCCCCTCCCGGGGAGGAACCGGGGAGCTGTTTTTT. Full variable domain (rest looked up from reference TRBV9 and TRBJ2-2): DSGVTQTPKHLITATGQRVTLRCSPRSGDLSVYWYQQSLDQGLQFLIQYYNGEERAKGNILERFSAQQFPDLHSELNLSSLELGDSALYFCASSPSRGGTGELFFGEGSRLTVL.

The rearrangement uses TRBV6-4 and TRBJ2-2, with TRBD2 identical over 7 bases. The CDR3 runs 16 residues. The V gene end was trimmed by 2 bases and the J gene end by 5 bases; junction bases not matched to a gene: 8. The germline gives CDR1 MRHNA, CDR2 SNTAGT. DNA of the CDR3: TGTGCCAGCAGTGACGGTCTGGCGGGAGCGACCGGGGAGCTGTTTTTT. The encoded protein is CASSDGLAGATGELFF.

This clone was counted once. CDR3 DNA sequence: TGTGCCAGCACTCCAGCGGGAGTTGTCTCAGATACGCAGTATTTT. Protein product: CASTPAGVVSDTQYF. The chain couples TRBV6-5 to TRBJ2-3, with 8 bases identical to TRBD2. This CDR3 spans 15 amino acids. Germline assignment: CDR1 MNHEY and CDR2 SVGAGI. Trimming cost V 7 bases and J 4 bases; bases outside gene matches: 10.

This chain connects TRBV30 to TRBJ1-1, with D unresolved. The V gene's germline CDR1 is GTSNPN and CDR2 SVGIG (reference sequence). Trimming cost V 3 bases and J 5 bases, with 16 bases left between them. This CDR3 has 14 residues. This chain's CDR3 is CAWSPSGTGTEAFF. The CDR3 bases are TGTGCCTGGAGCCCCAGTGGCACGGGGACTGAAGCTTTCTTT.

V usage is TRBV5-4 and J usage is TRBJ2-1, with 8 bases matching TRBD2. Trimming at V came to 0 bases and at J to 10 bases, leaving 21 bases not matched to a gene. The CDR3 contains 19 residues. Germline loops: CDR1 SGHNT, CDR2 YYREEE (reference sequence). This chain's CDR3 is CASSLGRSKGTSGRKEQFF. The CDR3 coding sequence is TGTGCCAGCAGCTTGGGGCGTTCGAAGGGGACCAGCGGGAGAAAAGAGCAGTTCTTC.

CDR3 nucleotide sequence: TGTGCCAGCAAGCCTAGCCCCTCCAATGAGCAGTTCTTC. It codes for CASKPSPSNEQFF. This rearrangement joins TRBV2 to TRBJ2-1, with D possibly being TRBD2 (5 bases). The CDR3 consists of 13 residues. In germline, CDR1 is SNHLY, CDR2 FYNNEI. V was cut by 7 bases and J by 6 bases, with 13 bases left in between.

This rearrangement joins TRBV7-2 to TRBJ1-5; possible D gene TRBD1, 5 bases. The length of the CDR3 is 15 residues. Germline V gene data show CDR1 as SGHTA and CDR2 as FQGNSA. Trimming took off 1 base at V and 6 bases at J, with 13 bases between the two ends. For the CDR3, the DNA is TGTGCCAGCAGCTTAGGCAGGGCTACGCGTCAGCCCCAGCATTTT. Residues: CASSLGRATRQPQHF.

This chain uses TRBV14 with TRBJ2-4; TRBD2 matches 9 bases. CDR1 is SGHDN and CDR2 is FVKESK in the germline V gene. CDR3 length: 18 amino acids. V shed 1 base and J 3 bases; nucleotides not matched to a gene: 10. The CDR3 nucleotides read TGTGCCAGCAGCCAAGGTGCCGGGACTAGCATGTTCAAAAACATTCAGTACTTC. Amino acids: CASSQGAGTSMFKNIQYF.